Listed below are T cell receptor beta chains from one sample, sequenced in a study of vaccination and CD4 T cells after COVID-19. In TCRdb, the PCR reads were re-called with MiXCR into one record per CDR3 protein. Among about 20,000 distinct CDR3 sequences, around 38% were seen once, and the ten largest hold roughly a quarter. These receptors have no known antigen. Source: CD4+ T cells from blood, cultured in vitro, taken before SARS-CoV-2 vaccination. Receptors originate from a human donor who received a COVID-19 vaccine. Each CDR3 is given with its conserved first and last residue. The order of the fields is J gene, CDR3 length, D gene, clone size, V gene, CDR3 DNA, CDR3 protein. The D gene is left open where the match is weak. Not all rows give a size; the values are once, few, many and, for expanded clones, a class.

TRBJ2-2,16,TRBD2,NA,TRBV5-1,TGCGCCAGCAGCTTGGATCCAGCGGGGGCCACCGGGGAGCTGTTTTTT,CASSLDPAGATGELFF
TRBJ1-5,13,NA,NA,TRBV7-8,TGTGCCAGCAGCTTAGATGGGTGGCAGCCCCAGCATTTT,CASSLDGWQPQHF
TRBJ1-6,14,NA,NA,TRBV7-8,TGTGCCAGCAGCTTAGCAGGGGGGGGGTCACCCCTCCACTTT,CASSLAGGGSPLHF
TRBJ2-7,15,TRBD1,NA,TRBV7-3,TGTGCCAGCAGCTTAACCGGGACAGGGGGCTACGAGCAGTACTTC,CASSLTGTGGYEQYF
TRBJ1-5,15,NA,NA,TRBV12-1,TGTGCCAGCAGCTCCCGGGACAGCAGCAATCAGCCCCAGCATTTT,CASSSRDSSNQPQHF
TRBJ1-2,15,TRBD1,few,TRBV20-1,TGCAGTGCTAGAGTCCCCGGACAGGGCCTGGGCGGCTACACCTTC,CSARVPGQGLGGYTF
TRBJ1-5,15,TRBD1,NA,TRBV7-2,TGTGCCAGCAGCTTAACAGGGGGCAAGTATCAGCCCCAGCATTTT,CASSLTGGKYQPQHF
TRBJ1-1,13,NA,NA,TRBV7-7,TGTGCCAGCAGCTTAGGAAGGAACACTGAAGCTTTCTTT,CASSLGRNTEAFF
TRBJ2-7,16,NA,NA,TRBV7-6,TGTGCCAGCAGCTTAGACTGGCAGTCCCATCCCTACGAGCAGTACTTC,CASSLDWQSHPYEQYF
TRBJ2-3,15,NA,few,TRBV25-1,TGTGCCAGCAGTGGTGGTGGATCAGTTACAGATACGCAGTATTTT,CASSGGGSVTDTQYF
TRBJ2-5,16,TRBD2,NA,TRBV4-1,TGCGCCAGCAGCCCCCCGAGGCGGGGGGCAGCAGAGACCCAGTACTTC,CASSPPRRGAAETQYF
TRBJ1-6,14,NA,NA,TRBV11-3,TGTGCCAGCAGCGGACAGAGTAATAATTCACCCCTCCACTTT,CASSGQSNNSPLHF
TRBJ1-2,12,NA,few,TRBV6-1,TGTGCCAGCAGCCCTAGACCCTATGGCTACACCTTC,CASSPRPYGYTF
TRBJ1-2,14,NA,NA,TRBV12-5,TGTGCTAGTGGTTTGGTTACCCCTAACTATGGCTACACCTTC,CASGLVTPNYGYTF
TRBJ1-5,13,TRBD1,NA,TRBV6-1,TGTGCCAGCAGCGCTGGGGACAGTCCGCCCCAGCATTTT,CASSAGDSPPQHF
TRBJ2-3,15,TRBD2,NA,TRBV10-3,TGTGCCATCAGTGAGGGACTAGCTATCACAGATACGCAGTATTTT,CAISEGLAITDTQYF
TRBJ2-7,12,TRBD1,NA,TRBV12-3/TRBV12-4,TGTGCCAGCAGTTACAGGGGTCACGAGCAGTACTTC,CASSYRGHEQYF
TRBJ1-1,14,NA,NA,TRBV11-2,TGTGCCAGCAGCTTAGGCTCAGGGCGGACTGAAGCTTTCTTT,CASSLGSGRTEAFF
TRBJ1-5,13,NA,few,TRBV7-9,TGTGCCAGCAGCTATGATAGCAATCAGCCCCAGCATTTT,CASSYDSNQPQHF
TRBJ1-1,15,TRBD1,few,TRBV18,TGTGCCAGCTCATCATTCGGACAGGGGAGGGCTGAAGCTTTCTTT,CASSSFGQGRAEAFF
TRBJ2-7,15,NA,NA,TRBV2,TGTGCCAGCAGTGGACAGGCGACTCTAACCTACGAGCAGTACTTC,CASSGQATLTYEQYF
TRBJ2-7,15,TRBD1,NA,TRBV5-1,TGCGCCAGCAGCCAAGCACAGGGGTTCTCCTACGAGCAGTACTTC,CASSQAQGFSYEQYF
TRBJ2-5,16,NA,NA,TRBV24-1,TGTGCCACCAGTGATTTTGGACCGGGGGGCTTGGAGACCCAGTACTTC,CATSDFGPGGLETQYF
TRBJ1-6,16,NA,NA,TRBV12-3/TRBV12-4,TGTGCCAGCAGTTTGGCTCTGGGAGCCGGAGTTTCACCCCTCCACTTT,CASSLALGAGVSPLHF
TRBJ2-5,14,NA,NA,TRBV5-4,TGTGCCAGCAGCCCGATTGGGGCCCAAGAGACCCAGTACTTC,CASSPIGAQETQYF
TRBJ2-3,11,NA,NA,TRBV6-1,TGTGCCAGCACCGGGGGAGATACGCAGTATTTT,CASTGGDTQYF
TRBJ1-1,15,NA,NA,TRBV9,TGTGCCAGCAGCGTAGCCGGGATGGAACTCACTGAAGCTTTCTTT,CASSVAGMELTEAFF
TRBJ1-2,15,NA,NA,TRBV12-3/TRBV12-4,TGTGCCAGCAGCCCAGCGCCGACGGGAGGAGGTGGCTACACCTTC,CASSPAPTGGGGYTF
TRBJ2-5,17,TRBD2,once,TRBV9,TGTGCCAGCAGCGTAGGGCTAGCGGGGGGGCCTATGGAGACCCAGTACTTC,CASSVGLAGGPMETQYF
TRBJ1-1,16,NA,NA,TRBV5-1,TGCGCCAGCAGGGCCGCGACGACTGGGGGTGGCACTGAAGCTTTCTTT,CASRAATTGGGTEAFF
TRBJ2-3,17,TRBD2,few,TRBV7-9,TGTGCCAGCAGCAGGACTAGCGGGGGGATTAGCACAGATACGCAGTATTTT,CASSRTSGGISTDTQYF
TRBJ1-2,13,TRBD1,NA,TRBV12-3/TRBV12-4,TGTGCCAGCAGAGACAGGGATAACTATGGCTACACCTTC,CASRDRDNYGYTF
TRBJ2-5,15,TRBD1,NA,TRBV24-1,TGTGCCACCAGTGTCGGGGGACAGGCCGAAGAGACCCAGTACTTC,CATSVGGQAEETQYF
TRBJ1-2,13,NA,few,TRBV6-5,TGTGCCAGCAGTTTTAGTTCTAACTATGGCTACACCTTC,CASSFSSNYGYTF
TRBJ1-2,17,NA,few,TRBV12-2,TGTGCAAGTCGCTTGTGGACCAGGGGGCGGTCTTACTATGGCTACACCTTC,CASRLWTRGRSYYGYTF
TRBJ1-2,13,NA,NA,TRBV14,TGTGCCAGCAGCTCAGGGTTTGGGTCTGGCTACACCTTC,CASSSGFGSGYTF
TRBJ1-4,14,TRBD1,NA,TRBV12-3/TRBV12-4,TGTGCCAGCAGTTCGACAGGGGGCGTCGAAAAACTGTTTTTT,CASSSTGGVEKLFF
TRBJ1-1,14,TRBD1,NA,TRBV25-1,TGTGCCAGCAGTGAACCGGGACAGTCTAATGAAGCTTTCTTT,CASSEPGQSNEAFF
TRBJ2-2,16,TRBD2,NA,TRBV11-1,TGTGCCAGCAGCTTTGGACTAGCGGGGAACACCGGGGAGCTGTTTTTT,CASSFGLAGNTGELFF
TRBJ2-4,16,NA,few,TRBV7-8,TGTGCCAGCAGCTTAGACCATGGACAGCGAGGGGACATTCAGTACTTC,CASSLDHGQRGDIQYF
TRBJ2-5,16,TRBD1,NA,TRBV24-1,TGTGCCACCAGTGATGCCGGGACAGGGCTTGGAGAGACCCAGTACTTC,CATSDAGTGLGETQYF
TRBJ2-2,15,NA,NA,TRBV6-1,TGTGCCTTTTCCACGGTCAGGGGGAACACCGGGGAGCTGTTTTTT,CAFSTVRGNTGELFF
TRBJ1-5,13,NA,NA,TRBV6-1,TGTGCCAGCACTAAGGACGGTAATCAGCCCCAGCATTTT,CASTKDGNQPQHF
TRBJ2-3,20,NA,once,TRBV2,TGTGCCAGCAGTGAACGGACTTCCGGGGGAATTCGTGTTGGCACAGATACGCAGTATTTT,CASSERTSGGIRVGTDTQYF
TRBJ1-1,14,NA,NA,TRBV11-3,TGTGCCAGCAGCGAGCGACTAGGGAACACTGAAGCTTTCTTT,CASSERLGNTEAFF
TRBJ1-5,13,NA,NA,TRBV4-1,TGCGCCAGCAGCCTTCGGGGGAATCAGCCCCAGCATTTT,CASSLRGNQPQHF
TRBJ2-1,16,TRBD2,few,TRBV5-1,TGCGCCAGCAGCTTATCTAGCGGGAGCTCCTACAATGAGCAGTTCTTC,CASSLSSGSSYNEQFF
TRBJ1-2,13,TRBD1,once,TRBV12-3/TRBV12-4,TGTGCCAGCAGCCGGACAGGCGACTATGGCTACACCTTC,CASSRTGDYGYTF
TRBJ2-2,14,NA,NA,TRBV5-5,TGTGCCAGCAGCTTGGTTGAGAACACCGGGGAGCTGTTTTTT,CASSLVENTGELFF
TRBJ2-7,15,NA,NA,TRBV5-1,TGCGCCAGCAGCTTGGGTTCGGGGATAGGCTACGAGCAGTACTTC,CASSLGSGIGYEQYF
TRBJ1-6,16,TRBD1,few,TRBV19,TGTGCCAGTAGACTAGGGACAGCGGACCTGGGTTCACCCCTCCACTTT,CASRLGTADLGSPLHF
TRBJ2-1,12,TRBD1,NA,TRBV12-3/TRBV12-4,TGTGCCAGCAGATACAGGGGGTACGAGCAGTTCTTC,CASRYRGYEQFF
TRBJ1-3,11,NA,few,TRBV6-1,TGTGCCAGCCGAGGAGTCTACACCATATATTTT,CASRGVYTIYF